One sample yielded the 17 T cell receptor beta chains listed below, sequenced in a study of response to subunit inactivated influenza vaccine. One entry per CDR3 protein, called by TCRdb with MiXCR from the RT-PCR reads. Of 500,000 to 550,000 distinct CDR3 sequences listed, roughly 7.9% were seen once; the top ten hold about an eighth. This sample comprised PBMCs from blood, obtained 23 to 25 months after vaccination. These receptors were collected from a man in his fifties or sixties who received an inactivated influenza vaccine.

The V call is TRBV7-3, the J call TRBJ2-1; 10 bases line up with TRBD2. Losses at the gene ends were 5 bases for V and 5 bases for J; bases not matched to a gene: 12. Germline loops: CDR1 SGHTA, CDR2 FQGTGA. The CDR3 is 17 residues long. The CDR3 loop is CASSPLPELAGNNEQFF. Written as DNA, the CDR3 is TGTGCCAGCAGCCCGCTACCGGAACTAGCGGGAAACAATGAGCAGTTCTTC.

This clonotype was observed many times. This sequence joins TRBV7-2 and TRBJ2-2, with D possibly being TRBD2 (7 bases). Trimming pared 5 bases from V and 5 bases from J, leaving 21 bases between. The length of the CDR3 is 17 residues. Per the germline V gene, CDR1 is SGHTA and CDR2 is FQGNSA. CDR3 sequence: CASSPGLRGGVTGELFF. DNA of the CDR3: TGTGCCAGCAGCCCGGGGTTGAGGGGGGGCGTAACCGGGGAGCTGTTTTTT.

This clonotype came up a few times. The CDR3 loop reads CATSRAPRRGETDTQYF. The CDR3 coding sequence is TGTGCCACCAGCAGAGCCCCGAGGCGGGGCGAGACAGATACGCAGTATTTT. The J gene is TRBJ2-3, the V gene TRBV15, with D tentatively TRBD2 (6 bases). CDR1 and CDR2 (germline): LNHNV, YYDKDF (reference sequence). V lost 1 base and J lost 3, with 17 bases in between. This CDR3 has 17 residues. The whole variable domain, remainder taken from reference TRBV15 and TRBJ2-3, is DAMVIQNPRYQVTQFGKPVTLSCSQTLNHNVMYWYQQKSSQAPKLLFHYYDKDFNNEADTPDNFQSRRPNTSFCFLDIRSPGLGDTAMYLCATSRAPRRGETDTQYFGPGTRLTVL.

This clonotype was seen only a few times. J is TRBJ2-3 and V is TRBV12-3 or TRBV12-4; D is unclear. The length of the CDR3 is 13 residues. V was trimmed by 5 bases and J by 2 bases, leaving 8 bases between them. CDR3 sequence: CASSRTATDTQYF. CDR3 coding DNA: TGTGCCAGCAGTCGGACGGCCACAGATACGCAGTATTTT.

This clonotype has just a few counts. This chain links TRBV5-6 with TRBJ1-1, with 7 nucleotides matching TRBD1. J was trimmed by 4 bases and V by 4 bases; bases with no gene match: 13. CDR3 size: 16 residues. Germline CDR1 SGHDT, CDR2 YYEEEE. CDR3 amino acids: CASSPQGFGRRTEAFF. CDR3 sequence (DNA): TGTGCCAGCAGCCCACAGGGGTTTGGAAGGCGCACTGAAGCTTTCTTT. The whole variable domain, filled in from reference TRBV5-6 and TRBJ1-1, reads DAGVTQSPTHLIKTRGQQVTLRCSPKSGHDTVSWYQQALGQGPQFIFQYYEEEERQRGNFPDRFSGHQFPNYSSELNVNALLLGDSALYLCASSPQGFGRRTEAFFGQGTRLTVV.

In its sample, this clonotype was seen many times. The chain uses TRBV28 and TRBJ2-3, with TRBD2 as a possible D gene (5 bases). Germline V gene lookup returns CDR1 MDHEN and CDR2 SYDVKM. Deletions cut 2 bases from V and 0 bases from J, with 9 bases between. The CDR3 sequence is 15 residues long. CDR3 sequence reads: CASSLERSSTDTQYF. In nucleotides, the CDR3 is TGTGCCAGCAGTTTAGAGCGGAGTAGCACAGATACGCAGTATTTT.

The gene calls are TRBV4-1 and TRBJ2-4; D unresolved. The germline gives CDR1 MGHRA, CDR2 YSYEKL. V lost 5 bases to trimming and J lost 8 bases, with 16 bases between them. This CDR3 contains 14 residues. The CDR3 is CASSVQLKGHIQYF. CDR3 nucleotides: TGCGCCAGCAGCGTCCAGCTTAAGGGTCACATTCAGTACTTC.

In its sample, this clonotype was seen a few times. The CDR3 region has the DNA TGCAGTGCACCGGGACAGGGTCGGGCAGAGACCCAGTACTTC. As protein: CSAPGQGRAETQYF. This sequence joins TRBV20-1 and TRBJ2-5, with 9 bases matching TRBD1. Germline CDR1 and CDR2: DFQATT and SNEGSKA (reference sequence). Trimming took 6 bases from V and 4 from J; bases not matched to a gene: 9. The CDR3 sequence is 14 residues long.

This clonotype was counted a few times. This sequence joins TRBV12-3 or TRBV12-4 and TRBJ1-1; maybe TRBD1 (5 bases). V was shortened by 5 bases and J by 6 bases, with 7 bases between the two germline ends. The CDR3 spans 11 residues. The CDR3 loop reads CASSKGAEAFF. CDR3 in DNA: TGTGCCAGCAGTAAAGGGGCTGAAGCTTTCTTT.

The sample holds a few counts of this clonotype. This chain connects TRBV27 to TRBJ2-1; no clear D gene. The CDR3 is made up of 14 amino acids. Trimming left V 1 base short and J 5 bases short, with 9 bases between. Looked up from germline, CDR1 is MNHEY and CDR2 is SMNVEV (reference sequence). CDR3 nucleotide sequence: TGTGCCAGCAGTTTATGGGCTGGAAACAATGAGCAGTTCTTC. It yields the protein CASSLWAGNNEQFF.

The table lists this clonotype with a few counts. The V gene is TRBV5-1, the J gene TRBJ2-3; 7 bases are shared with TRBD1. Unmatched junction bases numbered 6, after V lost 3 bases and J lost 5 bases. This CDR3 has 14 residues. Germline CDR1 and CDR2: SGHRS and YFSETQ. The CDR3 DNA sequence: TGCGCCAGCAGCTACAGGGGCCCCCTAGATACGCAGTATTTT. Protein sequence: CASSYRGPLDTQYF.

This sequence joins TRBV27 and TRBJ2-5, with D perhaps matching TRBD2 (6 bases). This CDR3 contains 14 residues. The germline CDR1 and CDR2 sequences are MNHEY and SMNVEV (reference sequence). Between the trimmed V and J ends, which lost 5 bases and 6 bases, there was a span of 16 bases. The CDR3 loop reads CASSPSTSRQTQYF. The CDR3 DNA is TGTGCCAGCAGTCCCTCGACTAGTCGACAGACCCAGTACTTC.

This clonotype came up a few times. The J gene is TRBJ2-2, the V gene TRBV20-1, with 10 bases aligning to TRBD2. The CDR3 is 15 amino acids. The V segment lost 3 bases and the J segment 6 bases; nucleotides outside the gene matches: 7. The V gene's germline CDR1 is DFQATT and CDR2 SNEGSKA (reference sequence). The CDR3 spells CSARLAGVVAGELFF. For the CDR3, the DNA is TGCAGTGCTAGGCTAGCGGGAGTTGTAGCCGGGGAGCTGTTTTTT.

The sample holds many counts of this clonotype. The V and J genes are TRBV28 and TRBJ2-1; TRBD1 or TRBD2 may be the D gene (6 bases each). Trimming shortened V by 6 bases and J by 9 bases, and 24 bases separated the two germline ends. This CDR3 region has 16 residues. Germline CDR1 MDHEN, CDR2 SYDVKM. The CDR3 DNA sequence: TGTGCCAGCAGCTCCTCCGGACAGTCCCTCGGGGGTGAGCAGTTCTTC. Its protein product is CASSSSGQSLGGEQFF.

This clonotype was counted between two and nine times. The rearrangement joins TRBV28 to TRBJ2-7, with D possibly matching TRBD2 (6 bases). V lost 2 bases to trimming and J lost 0 bases, with 11 bases between them. Germline V CDR1 and CDR2: MDHEN, SYDVKM. There are 15 residues in the CDR3. The DNA for the CDR3 is TGTGCCAGCAGTTTACGGGGGTGGACCTCCTACGAGCAGTACTTC. Protein product: CASSLRGWTSYEQYF. The full variable domain, its missing parts supplied by reference TRBV28 and TRBJ2-7, is DVKVTQSSRYLVKRTGEKVFLECVQDMDHENMFWYRQDPGLGLRLIYFSYDVKMKEKGDIPEGYSVSREKKERFSLILESASTNQTSMYLCASSLRGWTSYEQYFGPGTRLTVT.

This clonotype was found a few times. V is TRBV20-1 and J is TRBJ2-1; 12 bases agree with TRBD2. CDR3 size: 14 residues. CDR1 and CDR2 (germline): DFQATT, SNEGSKA (reference sequence). V was clipped by 1 base and J by 10 bases; unmatched bases: 5. The CDR3 coding sequence is TGCAGTGCTAGAGCTAGCGGGAGGGCCCGCGAGCAGTTCTTC. Translation: CSARASGRAREQFF.

This clonotype came up many times. The rearrangement joins TRBV4-2 to TRBJ2-2, with TRBD1 matching over 9 bases. Germline-derived CDR1 and CDR2 are LGHNA and YNFKEQ. There are 17 residues in the CDR3. The J segment lost 6 bases and the V segment lost 4 bases, leaving 12 bases of the junction unmatched. The CDR3 is CASSPQQDRGRAGELFF. The CDR3 bases are TGTGCCAGCAGCCCCCAACAGGACAGGGGACGCGCCGGGGAGCTGTTTTTT.